A single sample gave rise to the 3 T cell receptor beta chains below, sequenced in a study of T-cell memory formation after mild COVID-19. TCRdb recomputed calls from the 5' RACE reads with MiXCR, one row per CDR3 protein. The sample includes more than 400,000 distinct CDR3 sequences, about 20% of them seen just once. The sample consisted of PBMCs or a T cell subset sorted from them (not recorded which). These receptors were taken from an adult woman who had mild COVID-19 (a few samples of this study predate the infection). Cell type and time point are not known.

This clonotype has only a few counts. The CDR3 spells CASRPGLAGGPEFF. The CDR3 bases are TGTGCCAGCAGACCGGGACTAGCGGGAGGGCCTGAGTTCTTC. The chain carries TRBV12-3 or TRBV12-4 and TRBJ2-1; 16 bases are shared with TRBD2. This CDR3 region has 14 residues. Losses at the gene ends were 6 bases for V and 14 bases for J; bases not matched to a gene: 7.

The CDR3 region is CASSQDRYIQYF. CDR3 nucleotides: TGTGCCAGCAGCCAAGATCGGTACATTCAGTACTTC. The rearrangement uses TRBV3-1 and TRBJ2-4; D not certain. Germline-derived CDR1 and CDR2 are LGHDT and YNNKEL (reference sequence). V was trimmed by 0 bases and J by 8 bases, leaving 5 bases between them. This CDR3 comprises 12 residues.

In this sample, this clonotype turned up a few times. The chain combines TRBV10-3 with TRBJ1-2; D unresolved. This CDR3 spans 12 amino acids. The V and J ends lost 4 bases and 8 bases respectively, with 11 bases between them. Germline CDR1 ENHRY, CDR2 SYGVKD. This chain's CDR3 is CAISAATAGYTF. The CDR3 DNA is TGTGCCATCAGTGCGGCCACGGCGGGCTACACCTTC.